The entry below gives a single T cell receptor (beta chain) sequence along with its context. Its specificity is not known. Expressed TCRB transcripts were sequenced because the entire RNA isolate underwent reverse transcription. Generated by immunoSEQ multiplex PCR, the TCRdb table keeps only in-frame clones and is missing some. The sample has about 160,000 clones, around 8.3% seen once; the top ten hold approximately 0.54%. This sample was taken from a study of beta chain features in type 1 diabetes. Points from the study as a whole: Because the template was cDNA, high-expressing cells might be over-represented. Researchers could not determine here whether HLA type influences TCRB rearrangement. A moderate, significant TCRB CDR3 shortening appeared in type 1 diabetes across four CD4+ subsets. Compared with healthy donors, patients appeared to share more similar naive, central memory and regulatory TCRB repertoires.

The germline V gene has CDR1 SGHAT and CDR2 FQNNGV. The length of the CDR3 is 15 residues. V was pared by 3 bases and J by 6 bases, with 6 bases of the junction left unmatched. Cells sorted by CD45RO/CCR7/CD25/CD127/CD95/CD27 comprised CD4+ naive, central memory, regulatory and stem cell-like memory cells. Sequences were obtained from central memory CD4+ T cells from blood. The receptor's source is a woman under 30 with type 1 diabetes. This sequence joins TRBV11-2 and TRBJ2-3, with 10 bases that match TRBD2. The CDR3 region is CASSLELAGRDTQYF. DNA of the CDR3: TGTGCCAGCAGCTTGGAACTAGCGGGGAGGGATACGCAGTATTTT. Full variable domain (outside the CDR3, taken from reference TRBV11-2 and TRBJ2-3): EAGVAQSPRYKIIEKRQSVAFWCNPISGHATLYWYQQILGQGPKLLIQFQNNGVVDDSQLPKDRFSAERLKGVDSTLKIQPAKLEDSAVYLCASSLELAGRDTQYFGPGTRLTVL.